Below, 5 T cell receptor beta chains from the same sample are listed, as sequenced in a study of shared clonotypes between healthy human individuals. TCRdb keeps only in-frame clones here, not all; method: immunoSEQ multiplex PCR. In the table there are approximately 2.1 million clones, 85% to 95% of which are singletons. Source material: naive CD4+ T cells from PBMCs. The subset was: CD45RA+ positively selected. The receptors stem from a man aged 18 to 29 in good health. Some clones in this sample may be carry-over from other donors' samples.

The chain is built from TRBV6-1 and TRBJ2-3; TRBD2 agrees at 10 bases. CDR1 is MNHNS, CDR2 SASEGT, per germline. After removal of 7 bases from V and 4 bases from J, the junction contained 2 bases not matched to a gene. CDR3 size: 13 residues. This CDR3 reads CASNLAGADTQYF. The CDR3 nucleotides read TGTGCCAGCAATCTAGCGGGAGCAGATACGCAGTATTTT.

The rearrangement links TRBV15 to TRBJ2-1; 8 nucleotides agree with TRBD2. With 0 bases clipped from V and 6 bases from J, the junction kept 4 bases outside the gene matches. CDR3 length: 15 residues. Germline CDR1 and CDR2: LNHNV and YYDKDF (reference sequence). The CDR3 nucleotides are TGTGCCACCAGCAGAGATTTCGCGGGAGGCAATGAGCAGTTCTTC. This translates into CATSRDFAGGNEQFF.

This chain links TRBV29-1 with TRBJ1-2, with 9 bases identical to TRBD1. The CDR3 consists of 12 residues. The ends lost 7 bases at V and 8 bases at J; junction bases unmatched: 8. Germline CDR1 is SQVTM and CDR2 is ANQGSEA. CDR3 amino acids: CSAHRGLGGYTF. The CDR3 region has the DNA TGCAGCGCTCACAGGGGGCTAGGAGGCTACACCTTC.

V gene TRBV5-4 combines with J gene TRBJ1-1, with D tentatively TRBD1 (5 bases). CDR1 is SGHNT, CDR2 YYREEE, per germline (reference sequence). The CDR3 has 15 residues. Trimming pared 4 bases from V and 7 bases from J, leaving 20 bases between. CDR3 DNA: TGTGCCAGCAGCGGAAGCAGGGTGTCGGTCGATGAAGCTTTCTTT. Amino acids: CASSGSRVSVDEAFF.

The chain uses TRBV28 and TRBJ2-7; 9 bases line up with TRBD1. Germline values: CDR1 MDHEN, CDR2 SYDVKM. Trimming took 5 bases from V and 1 from J; bases not matched to a gene: 12. This CDR3 has 17 residues. The CDR3, as DNA: TGTGCCAGCAGTCCCACCCCCGGGACAGGGAGGTCCTACGAGCAGTACTTC. Amino acid sequence: CASSPTPGTGRSYEQYF. Full variable domain (missing parts from reference TRBV28 and TRBJ2-7): DVKVTQSSRYLVKRTGEKVFLECVQDMDHENMFWYRQDPGLGLRLIYFSYDVKMKEKGDIPEGYSVSREKKERFSLILESASTNQTSMYLCASSPTPGTGRSYEQYFGPGTRLTVT.